This T cell receptor (beta chain) was sequenced for a study of blood T cell repertoires in COVID-19. On the study more broadly: COVID-19 samples, acute and convalescent, were from the United States, Italy and Spain. PBMCs, B-cell-depleted T cells, or T cells provided the cDNA or gDNA that made up the material.

The germline V and J ends were trimmed by 3 bases and 5 bases, with 17 bases remaining between them. Germline V gene lookup returns CDR1 LNHDA and CDR2 SQIVND (reference sequence). There are 15 residues in the CDR3. Assay used: immunoSEQ multiplex PCR; TCRdb lists only in-frame clones, some missing. Of approximately 210,000 clones in the sample, just under 85% were seen once. Sequenced input: peripheral blood. The V gene is TRBV19, the J gene TRBJ2-7; the D is unclear. The TCR sequence derives from a woman in her 70s with active or convalescent COVID-19. In DNA, the CDR3 is TGTGCCAGTAGTATGACCCCCGTTGGTCGGGACGAGCAGTACTTC. It translates to CASSMTPVGRDEQYF.